The following is a TCR beta chain sequence with its context. What it binds is unknown. Assay: immunoSEQ multiplex PCR; the TCRdb copy retains only in-frame clones and omits some. The sample has 65,000 to 70,000 clones; about 80% are singletons. This sample was taken from a study of radiotherapy plus CTLA-4 blockade in lung cancer. Study-wide context: An objective response was seen in approximately 17% of patients, and disease control in around 33%.

Study conclusions and caveats: Per reports, early blood T cell clone dynamics, plus interferon-beta, forecast response most strongly. Subsequent to radiotherapy plus ipilimumab, tumor-derived TCR clones underwent expansion in blood.

Germline lookup yields CDR1 LNHDA and CDR2 SQIVND (reference sequence). The CDR3 runs to 16 residues. The ends were cut back, 5 bases at V and 5 bases at J, with 21 bases in the middle. Ipilimumab-mediated CTLA-4 blockade plus focal radiation was given to patients having chemo-refractory metastatic non-small-cell lung cancer. This chain connects TRBV19 to TRBJ1-1; D is possibly TRBD1 (6 bases). Sequenced material: peripheral blood, taken from a patient treated with radiotherapy plus ipilimumab. The sequence came from a human donor with non-small cell lung cancer who had a complete response to radiotherapy plus ipilimumab. CDR3 in amino acids: CASSLGWGRGDTEAFF. The CDR3 DNA is TGTGCCAGTAGTCTGGGGTGGGGCAGGGGAGATACTGAAGCTTTCTTT. Using reference TRBV19 and TRBJ1-1 for the parts outside the CDR3, the full variable domain is DGGITQSPKYLFRKEGQNVTLSCEQNLNHDAMYWYRQDPGQGLRLIYYSQIVNDFQKGDIAEGYSVSREKKESFPLTVTSAQKNPTAFYLCASSLGWGRGDTEAFFGQGTRLTVV.